These 12 T cell receptor beta chains were all obtained from the same sample, sequenced in a study of cytomegalovirus exposure and HLA in healthy donors. The PCR used 60 Vbeta and 13 Jbeta primers. Clones were sequenced by immunoSEQ multiplex PCR, and TCRdb holds only the in-frame ones, with some missing. The sample yields about 160,000 clones, approximately 78% seen once. Source material: PBMCs. The source is a girl between 2 and 10 years old in good health and CMV-seropositive.

The gene calls are TRBV7-2 and TRBJ2-7; weak D call: TRBD2 (6 bases). Per germline, CDR1 SGHTA and CDR2 FQGNSA. Trimming took 5 bases from V and 0 from J, leaving 14 bases between them. CDR3 size: 15 residues. The CDR3 loop is CASSRLGGTSYEQYF. For the CDR3, the DNA is TGTGCCAGCAGCCGATTGGGGGGAACCTCCTACGAGCAGTACTTC.

This chain joins TRBV5-4 and TRBJ1-2; D not resolved. CDR1 and CDR2 (germline): SGHNT, YYREEE (reference sequence). V was trimmed by 2 bases and J by 10 bases, leaving 18 bases between them. The CDR3 covers 14 residues. CDR3 region: CASSFLPLREDYTF. CDR3 nucleotides: TGTGCCAGCAGCTTCCTCCCACTAAGGGAGGACTACACCTTC.

The rearrangement links TRBV10-2 to TRBJ2-1; 10 nucleotides align to TRBD2. The CDR3 is made up of 14 amino acids. Germline V lookup: CDR1 WSHSY, CDR2 SAAADI. After removal of 5 bases from V and 8 bases from J, the junction contained 6 bases not matched to a gene. The CDR3: CASSSGRAVYEQFF. The CDR3 DNA reads TGCGCCAGCAGTAGCGGGAGGGCCGTATATGAGCAGTTCTTC.

This clone has more than one count but fewer than ten. The J gene is TRBJ2-7, the V gene TRBV27; weak D call: TRBD1 (6 bases). Trimming pared 3 bases from V and 2 bases from J, leaving 14 bases between. Germline V lookup: CDR1 MNHEY, CDR2 SMNVEV (reference sequence). This CDR3 is built from 15 residues. The DNA of the CDR3 is TGTGCCAGCAGTTTTACAGGGTTTGGGACCTACGAGCAGTACTTC. It translates to CASSFTGFGTYEQYF.

The CDR3 sequence: CASSRSAGSYNEQFF. The CDR3 bases are TGCGCCAGCAGCCGATCAGCGGGCTCCTACAATGAGCAGTTCTTC. The chain employs TRBV4-1 and TRBJ2-1, with D possibly matching TRBD2 (6 bases). Germline V lookup: CDR1 MGHRA, CDR2 YSYEKL. The CDR3 is 15 amino acids. Trimming removed 4 bases from V and 0 bases from J, with 10 bases in between.

The chain carries TRBV5-1 and TRBJ2-1; no definite D call. CDR1 is SGHRS, CDR2 YFSETQ, per germline. The CDR3 consists of 13 residues. V lost 2 bases to trimming and J lost 5 bases, with 8 bases between them. The DNA for the CDR3 is TGCGCCAGCAGCTTTAGTAGTAACAATGAGCAGTTCTTC. Residues: CASSFSSNNEQFF. Complete variable domain (other parts from reference TRBV5-1 and TRBJ2-1): KAGVTQTPRYLIKTRGQQVTLSCSPISGHRSVSWYQQTPGQGLQFLFEYFSETQRNKGNFPGRFSGRQFSNSRSEMNVSTLELGDSALYLCASSFSSNNEQFFGPGTRLTVL.

The chain has TRBV4-1 and TRBJ2-3; TRBD1 is a possible D gene (5 bases). Germline loops: CDR1 MGHRA, CDR2 YSYEKL. Between the trimmed V and J ends, which lost 0 bases and 0 bases, there was a span of 13 bases. This CDR3 region has 17 residues. Here the CDR3 reads CASSQDFRTRSTDTQYF. CDR3 sequence (DNA): TGCGCCAGCAGCCAAGATTTCCGGACACGCAGCACAGATACGCAGTATTTT.

The CDR3 coding sequence is TGTGCAAGTCGCTTAGAACTAGCGAGTAACATTCAGTACTTC. Protein: CASRLELASNIQYF. The chain is built from TRBV12-2 and TRBJ2-4; TRBD2 reflects the table's D call only, with no check against the DNA. TRBV12-2 corresponds to a pseudogene. This CDR3 is 14 amino acids long.

There are a few counts of this clone. At one end the junction does not follow the germline gene, possibly because of a read error. J is TRBJ1-1 and V is TRBV4-1, with a tentative D call TRBD1 (5 bases). From germline, CDR1 is MGHRA and CDR2 YSYEKL. CDR3 length: 12 amino acids. CDR3: CASSHPRQTPFF. The CDR3 DNA reads as TGCGCCAGCAGCCACCCCAGACAGACACCCTTTTTT.

The V call is TRBV5-4, the J call TRBJ2-3; 10 bases line up with TRBD2. Germline CDR1 SGHNT, CDR2 YYREEE (reference sequence). CDR3 length: 17 amino acids. V lost 4 bases and J lost 2; bases outside the gene matches: 10. CDR3 nucleotide sequence: TGTGCCAGCAGCGGATCATTAGCGGGAGGAAACACAGATACGCAGTATTTT. Translation: CASSGSLAGGNTDTQYF.

This clone occurred once. V and J are TRBV5-4 and TRBJ2-1; 8 bases are a match to TRBD2. Germline V gene sequence: CDR1 SGHNT, CDR2 YYREEE (reference sequence). V lost 3 bases, J lost 2 bases, and 4 bases stayed unmatched. The CDR3 loop spans 15 amino acids. For the CDR3, the DNA is TGTGCCAGCAGCTCGGGACTAGTTACCTACAATGAGCAGTTCTTC. It is translated as CASSSGLVTYNEQFF.

The rearrangement links TRBV7-9 to TRBJ2-5; weak D call: TRBD2 (6 bases). V lost 3 bases, J lost 4 bases, and 6 bases lay in between. Germline V gives CDR1 SEHNR, CDR2 FQNEAQ (reference sequence). This CDR3 is built from 12 residues. CDR3 in amino acids: CASSFGGETQYF. CDR3 bases: TGTGCCAGCAGCTTCGGGGGAGAGACCCAGTACTTC. Filled out from reference TRBV7-9 and TRBJ2-5, the complete variable domain reads DTGVSQNPRHKITKRGQNVTFRCDPISEHNRLYWYRQTLGQGPEFLTYFQNEAQLEKSRLLSDRFSAERPKGSFSTLEIQRTEQGDSAMYLCASSFGGETQYFGPGTRLLVL.